This is a list of T cell receptor beta chains from one sample in a study of blood T cell repertoires in COVID-19. Profiled with immunoSEQ multiplex PCR; TCRdb holds only in-frame clones, not every one. This table holds 280,000 or so clones, approximately 90% found once. Sequencing used peripheral blood. These TCRs come from a woman between 55 and 75 years old with acute or convalescent COVID-19. CDR3s include the opening cysteine and the closing phenylalanine or tryptophan. Fields, in order: V gene, D gene, CDR3 protein. The D gene is left open where the match is weak.

TRBV9,-,CASSVGGLGNEKLFF
TRBV4-1,TRBD2,CASSPRSGSSGTEQFF
TRBV19,-,CASSMRGTSSSYNSPLHF
TRBV27,-,CASSYPGSYGYTF
TRBV29-1,TRBD1,CSAGTVNTEAFF
TRBV19,-,CASSIGWQGLYNEQFF
TRBV9,-,CASSVVGQIYNEQFF
TRBV11-2,TRBD2,CASSRATSELLSTDTQYF
TRBV4-1,-,CASSRAQGWGYTF
TRBV4-3,-,CASSQDSGQSGEKLFF
TRBV28,TRBD1,CASRGTGWTGNTIYF
TRBV5-1,TRBD1,CASNSGQGFDEQYF
TRBV24-1,-,CATNSATNEKLFF
TRBV7-9,-,CASSLAGDTEAFF
TRBV30,-,CAWSPPGREYF
TRBV6-5,TRBD1,CASNPQGGNTEAFF